Presented here are 31 T cell receptor beta chains from one specimen sequenced in a study of T cells in localized non-small cell lung cancer. Assay used: immunoSEQ multiplex PCR; TCRdb lists only in-frame clones, some missing. The sample holds 25,000 to 30,000 clones, more than 65% seen once. Specimen: peripheral blood mononuclear cells, collected before any cancer treatment. The receptors derive from a man aged 35 to 70 with stage III lung adenocarcinoma.

This clone has more than one count but fewer than ten. This chain links TRBV4-2 with TRBJ2-4; maybe TRBD2 (6 bases). The CDR3 sequence is 17 residues long. The V end was cut by 3 bases, the J end by 0 bases, with 15 bases between. Germline CDR1 LGHNA, CDR2 YNFKEQ. DNA for the CDR3: TGTGCCAGCAGCCATGTTAGCGGTGAGCTAGCCAAAAACATTCAGTACTTC. Its translation: CASSHVSGELAKNIQYF.

The chain joins TRBV30 to TRBJ1-4, with 7 nucleotides matching TRBD1. CDR1 is GTSNPN, CDR2 SVGIG, per germline (reference sequence). The CDR3 runs 12 residues. V was pared by 7 bases and J by 6 bases, with 5 bases of the junction left unmatched. CDR3 in amino acids: CAFGGTDEKLFF. The CDR3 nucleotides read TGTGCCTTCGGTGGGACAGATGAAAAACTGTTTTTT.

This clone appeared once. The V gene is TRBV28, the J gene TRBJ1-1; tentatively, D is TRBD1 (5 bases). The V end lost 6 bases, the J end lost 6 bases, and 14 bases lay between the germline ends. CDR3 length: 13 residues. Germline CDR1 and CDR2: MDHEN and SYDVKM. The CDR3 coding sequence is TGTGCCAGCAGCCCGGGGGGGGAACCTGAAGCTTTCTTT. Translating it yields CASSPGGEPEAFF.

The chain uses TRBV27 and TRBJ2-7, with unresolved D. The germline CDR1 and CDR2 sequences are MNHEY and SMNVEV (reference sequence). V gave up 3 bases and J gave up 2 bases, with 17 bases separating them. This CDR3 has 16 amino acids. This CDR3 is CASSFRPEVGPYEQYF. The CDR3 DNA sequence: TGTGCCAGCAGTTTCCGGCCCGAGGTAGGACCCTACGAGCAGTACTTC.

The genes are TRBV7-2 and TRBJ1-6; 9 nucleotides align to TRBD1. The CDR3 loop spans 15 amino acids. CDR1 SGHTA and CDR2 FQGNSA come from the germline V gene. V lost 5 bases and J lost 9; bases outside the gene matches: 8. The CDR3 sequence: CASSPGTGWGSPLHF. The CDR3 region has the DNA TGTGCCAGCAGCCCCGGGACAGGGTGGGGTTCACCCCTCCACTTT.

The chain combines TRBV9 with TRBJ2-3, with D possibly TRBD2 on 5 matching bases. Germline loops: CDR1 SGDLS, CDR2 YYNGEE. The V end was cut by 1 base, the J end by 4 bases, with 13 bases between. There are 15 residues in the CDR3. CDR3 amino acids: CASSVSPGESDTQYF. The CDR3 nucleotides are TGTGCCAGCAGCGTAAGCCCTGGGGAGTCAGATACGCAGTATTTT.

This chain uses TRBV7-3 with TRBJ1-1; tentative D call: TRBD1 (5 bases). The V end was cut by 6 bases, the J end by 5 bases, with 10 bases between. CDR3 size: 12 residues. Germline CDR1 and CDR2: SGHTA and FQGTGA. CDR3 loop: CASRGRNTEAFF. The CDR3 nucleotides read TGTGCCAGCAGGGGGCGCAATACTGAAGCTTTCTTT. The whole variable domain, remainder taken from reference TRBV7-3 and TRBJ1-1, is GAGVSQTPSNKVTEKGKYVELRCDPISGHTALYWYRQSLGQGPEFLIYFQGTGAADDSGLPNDRFFAVRPEGSVSTLKIQRTERGDSAVYLCASRGRNTEAFFGQGTRLTVV.

This clone was seen only a few times. This chain joins TRBV5-4 and TRBJ2-1, with 12 bases aligning to TRBD2. Germline CDR1 is SGHNT and CDR2 is YYREEE (reference sequence). Germline trimming cut 3 bases from V and 4 bases from J; bases unmatched to any gene: 8. The CDR3 extends over 17 amino acids. DNA of the CDR3: TGTGCCAGCAGCTCCCTAGGACTAGCGGGATCGTACAATGAGCAGTTCTTC. Translation: CASSSLGLAGSYNEQFF.

With respect to this clone: Other nucleotide sequences from this sample produce the same CDR3. The genes are TRBV15 and TRBJ1-2; TRBD1 is a possible D gene (5 bases). The CDR3 length is 13 residues. Germline CDR1 reads LNHNV; CDR2 reads YYDKDF (reference sequence). With 0 bases removed from V and 8 bases from J, the gap between germline ends came to 10 bases. The CDR3 reads CATSRDQRGGYTF. The CDR3 DNA reads TGTGCCACCAGCAGAGATCAGAGGGGAGGCTACACCTTC.

This sequence joins TRBV6-9 and TRBJ2-7, with 14 bases fitting TRBD2. This CDR3 contains 17 residues. Germline lookup yields CDR1 MNHGY and CDR2 SVAAGI. Trimming cost V 8 bases and J 0 bases; bases outside gene matches: 9. The CDR3 DNA sequence: TGTGCCAGCGAGATTAGGACTAGCGGGGGGCCCTCCTACGAGCAGTACGTC. Encoded protein: CASEIRTSGGPSYEQYV.

The rearrangement links TRBV7-8 to TRBJ2-2; TRBD1 aligns across 8 bases. Germline V gene data show CDR1 as SGHVS and CDR2 as FQNEAQ. The V and J ends lost 5 bases and 3 bases, in that order; junction bases with no gene match: 8. The CDR3 spans 16 residues. CDR3 coding DNA: TGTGCCAGCAGCCCATTGACAGGGGTGGACACCGGGGAGCTGTTTTTT. Translating it yields CASSPLTGVDTGELFF. Variable domain in full (rest from reference TRBV7-8 and TRBJ2-2): GAGVSQSPRYKVAKRGQDVALRCDPISGHVSLFWYQQALGQGPEFLTYFQNEAQLDKSGLPSDRFFAERPEGSVSTLKIQRTQQEDSAVYLCASSPLTGVDTGELFFGEGSRLTVL.

This chain joins TRBV7-2 and TRBJ2-5; 8 positions match TRBD2. There are 15 residues in the CDR3. The V segment lost 5 bases and the J segment 4 bases; nucleotides outside the gene matches: 9. CDR1 is SGHTA and CDR2 is FQGNSA in the germline V gene. As DNA, the CDR3 is TGTGCCAGCAGCCCACAGACTAGCGCTCTAGAGACCCAGTACTTC. Its protein is CASSPQTSALETQYF.

The chain carries TRBV6-1 and TRBJ1-2; possible D gene TRBD1, 5 bases. The length of the CDR3 is 15 residues. V lost 0 bases and J 8 bases, leaving 16 bases between the germline ends. Germline assignment: CDR1 MNHNS and CDR2 SASEGT. The CDR3 spells CASSEALGVGVGYTF. CDR3 nucleotides: TGTGCCAGCAGTGAAGCGCTAGGTGTAGGGGTCGGCTACACCTTC.

CDR3 region: CASSAGQRRSPLHF. CDR3 sequence (DNA): TGTGCCAGCAGTGCGGGACAGAGAAGGTCACCCCTCCACTTT. The rearrangement links TRBV27 to TRBJ1-6, with TRBD1 matching over 7 bases. The CDR3 totals 14 residues. The junction had 8 bases not matched to a gene; V was cut back by 5 bases and J by 10 bases. Germline V lookup: CDR1 MNHEY, CDR2 SMNVEV (reference sequence).

V usage is TRBV6-1 and J usage is TRBJ2-2; 7 bases map to TRBD1. This CDR3 has 14 amino acids. Per the germline V gene, CDR1 is MNHNS and CDR2 is SASEGT. V lost 5 bases, J lost 4 bases, and 4 bases stayed unmatched. CDR3 region: CASSYRGRTGELFF. The DNA of the CDR3 is TGTGCCAGCAGTTATAGGGGGCGCACCGGGGAGCTGTTTTTT.

The V and J genes are TRBV5-6 and TRBJ1-2; no definite D call. There are 13 residues in the CDR3. Per the germline V gene, CDR1 is SGHDT and CDR2 is YYEEEE. The ends were cut back, 4 bases at V and 3 bases at J, with 10 bases in the middle. The CDR3 loop reads CASSPEEDYGYTF. CDR3 DNA: TGTGCCAGCAGCCCAGAGGAGGACTATGGCTACACCTTC.

The rearrangement uses TRBV6-4 and TRBJ1-6; D gene uncertain. The CDR3 has 15 residues. The germline gives CDR1 MRHNA, CDR2 SNTAGT. Trimming removed 2 bases at V and 9 bases at J, with 14 bases between. CDR3 sequence reads: CASSDQEGEGSPLHF. The CDR3, as DNA: TGTGCCAGCAGTGACCAAGAGGGAGAGGGTTCACCCCTCCACTTT.

This clone was observed a single time. The V and J genes are TRBV9 and TRBJ2-7, with TRBD1 matching 9 bases. CDR3 length: 18 amino acids. Trimming took 0 bases from V and 3 from J; bases not matched to a gene: 13. Germline lookup yields CDR1 SGDLS and CDR2 YYNGEE. As DNA, the CDR3 is TGTGCCAGCAGCGTAGGCCCCGGGACAGGGCGGTCCCTCTACGAGCAGTACTTC. This codes for CASSVGPGTGRSLYEQYF.

This sequence joins TRBV5-3 and TRBJ1-4; D might be TRBD1 (6 bases). TRBV5-3 is an ORF; its function is uncertain. The CDR3 runs 16 residues. V shed 0 bases and J shed 5 bases, with 14 bases lying between them. CDR3 DNA sequence: TGTGCCAGAAGCTTGGGGGCTGGGGGCGAGAATGAAAAACTGTTTTTT. Residues: CARSLGAGGENEKLFF.

The chain employs TRBV5-1 and TRBJ1-4; 7 bases match TRBD1. From germline, CDR1 is SGHRS and CDR2 YFSETQ. V trimming: 2 bases; J trimming: 10 bases; junction bases outside the gene matches: 5. This CDR3 is built from 13 residues. This CDR3 is CASSFDREGKLFF. The CDR3 DNA reads TGCGCCAGCAGCTTCGACAGGGAAGGAAAACTGTTTTTT.

CDR3 loop: CASSEGKHSLPLYEQYV. DNA of the CDR3: TGCGCCAGCAGTGAGGGTAAGCATAGTTTGCCCCTCTACGAGCAGTACGTC. This sequence joins TRBV10-2 and TRBJ2-7; D not certain. Deletions cut 2 bases from V and 3 bases from J, with 20 bases between. Germline CDR1 is WSHSY and CDR2 is SAAADI. CDR3 length: 17 amino acids.

The rearrangement uses TRBV28 and TRBJ1-2; D gene unclear. V was trimmed by 3 bases and J by 4 bases, leaving 18 bases between them. Per germline, CDR1 MDHEN and CDR2 SYDVKM. The CDR3 sequence is 16 residues long. The CDR3 protein is CASSFRFREDSYGYTF. Written as DNA, the CDR3 is TGTGCCAGCAGTTTTAGGTTCCGGGAGGACTCCTATGGCTACACCTTC.

The chain carries TRBV28 and TRBJ2-2; D unresolved. Germline loops: CDR1 MDHEN, CDR2 SYDVKM. Trimming removed 2 bases at V and 4 bases at J, with 8 bases between. The CDR3 has 14 amino acids. CDR3: CASSLRAVTGELFF. As DNA, the CDR3 is TGTGCCAGCAGTTTAAGGGCAGTCACCGGGGAGCTGTTTTTT.

The CDR3 here is CASRHHSHRTDTQYF. The CDR3 DNA is TGTGCCAGCAGACACCACTCCCATCGCACAGATACGCAGTATTTT. The chain links TRBV6-6 to TRBJ2-3; no definite D call. V was clipped by 6 bases and J by 1 base, with 14 bases between them. In germline, CDR1 is MNHNY, CDR2 SVGAGI (reference sequence). There are 15 residues in the CDR3.

The chain couples TRBV7-9 to TRBJ1-2; D is undetermined. The CDR3 totals 12 residues. Germline CDR1 and CDR2: SEHNR and FQNEAQ (reference sequence). The V end was cut by 3 bases, the J end by 6 bases, with 8 bases between. The CDR3 reads CASSFLGNGYTF. The DNA of the CDR3 is TGTGCCAGCAGCTTTTTAGGGAATGGCTACACCTTC.

With respect to this clone: A junction boundary mismatches the germline segment, possibly from a read error. The rearrangement links TRBV27 to TRBJ1-5, with a possible D match to TRBD1 (6 bases). The CDR3 extends over 15 amino acids. CDR1 is MNHEY and CDR2 is SMNVEV in the germline V gene (reference sequence). Here the CDR3 reads CASSLSRGSNQPQHF. The CDR3 DNA follows: TGTGCCAGCAGTTTAAGCAGGGGTAGCAACCAGCCCCAGCATTTT.

The chain links TRBV27 to TRBJ2-1; 7 bases map to TRBD2. The CDR3 has 16 residues. J lost 10 bases, V lost 10 bases, and 22 bases had no gene match. CDR1 and CDR2 from the germline V gene are MNHEY and SMNVEV (reference sequence). CDR3 in amino acids: CATHALTAGRQLEQFF. The CDR3 nucleotides read TGTGCCACCCACGCCCTAACAGCGGGACGGCAATTAGAGCAGTTCTTC.

The chain is built from TRBV4-1 and TRBJ1-1, with D tentatively TRBD1 (6 bases). Germline CDR1 and CDR2: MGHRA and YSYEKL. Trimming left V 0 bases short and J 5 bases short, with 16 bases between. The CDR3 consists of 16 residues. The CDR3 DNA sequence: TGCGCCAGCAGCCAAGATCCAGGGGCGCTAAGGACTGAAGCTTTCTTT. Translating it yields CASSQDPGALRTEAFF.

This chain joins TRBV7-9 and TRBJ1-3; TRBD1 agrees at 7 bases. Germline CDR1 is SEHNR and CDR2 is FQNEAQ (reference sequence). CDR3 length equals 14 residues. Losses at the gene ends were 4 bases for V and 5 bases for J; bases not matched to a gene: 5. The DNA for the CDR3 is TGTGCCAGCAGCTGGGACAGCACGAGAAACACCATATATTTT. Its protein is CASSWDSTRNTIYF.

The chain uses TRBV2 and TRBJ2-1; TRBD2 matches at 11 bases. V shed 5 bases and J 7 bases; nucleotides not matched to a gene: 7. The CDR3 is 15 residues long. Germline V lookup: CDR1 SNHLY, CDR2 FYNNEI. CDR3 in amino acids: CASSLELAGGNEQFF. CDR3 coding DNA: TGTGCCAGCAGTCTTGAGCTAGCGGGGGGAAATGAGCAGTTCTTC.

The count of this clone is one. The rearrangement uses TRBV6-4 and TRBJ1-2; the match to TRBD1 covers 9 bases. CDR3 length: 15 residues. Trimming removed 5 bases from V and 1 base from J; junction bases left unmatched: 5. Per germline, CDR1 MRHNA and CDR2 SNTAGT. DNA of the CDR3: TGTGCCAGCAGTACTACAGGGGGCGATAACTATGGCTACACCTTC. This sequence encodes CASSTTGGDNYGYTF.